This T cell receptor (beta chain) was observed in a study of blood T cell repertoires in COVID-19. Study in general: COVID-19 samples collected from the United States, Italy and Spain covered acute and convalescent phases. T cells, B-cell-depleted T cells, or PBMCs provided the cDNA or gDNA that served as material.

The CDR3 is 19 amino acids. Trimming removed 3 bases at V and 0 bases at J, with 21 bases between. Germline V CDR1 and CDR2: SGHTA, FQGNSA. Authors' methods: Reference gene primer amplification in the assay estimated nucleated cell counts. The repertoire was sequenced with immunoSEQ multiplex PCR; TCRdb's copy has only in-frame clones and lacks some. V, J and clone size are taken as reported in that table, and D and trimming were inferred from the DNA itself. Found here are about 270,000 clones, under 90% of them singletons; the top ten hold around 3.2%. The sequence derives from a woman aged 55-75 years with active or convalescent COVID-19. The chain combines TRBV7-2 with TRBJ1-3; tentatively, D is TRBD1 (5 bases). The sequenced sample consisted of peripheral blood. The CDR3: CASSLGNWGSAISGNTIYF. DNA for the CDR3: TGTGCCAGCAGCTTGGGGAACTGGGGCAGTGCGATCTCTGGAAACACCATATATTTT.